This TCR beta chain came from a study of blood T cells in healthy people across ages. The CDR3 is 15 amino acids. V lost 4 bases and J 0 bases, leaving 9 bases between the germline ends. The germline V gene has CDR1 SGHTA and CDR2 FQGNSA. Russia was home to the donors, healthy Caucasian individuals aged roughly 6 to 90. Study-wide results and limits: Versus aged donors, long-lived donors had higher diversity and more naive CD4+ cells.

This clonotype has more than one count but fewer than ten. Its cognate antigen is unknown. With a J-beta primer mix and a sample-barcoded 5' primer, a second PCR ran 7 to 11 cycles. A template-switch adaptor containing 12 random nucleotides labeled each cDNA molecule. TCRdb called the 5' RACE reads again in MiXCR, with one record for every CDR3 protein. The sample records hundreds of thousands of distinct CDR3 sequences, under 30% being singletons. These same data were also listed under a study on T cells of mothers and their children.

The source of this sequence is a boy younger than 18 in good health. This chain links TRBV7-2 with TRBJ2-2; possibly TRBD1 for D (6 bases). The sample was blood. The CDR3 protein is CASSSTGSNTGELFF. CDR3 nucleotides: TGTGCCAGCAGCTCCACAGGGTCGAACACCGGGGAGCTGTTTTTT. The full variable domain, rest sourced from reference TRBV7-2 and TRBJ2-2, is GAGVSQSPSNKVTEKGKDVELRCDPISGHTALYWYRQSLGQGLEFLIYFQGNSAPDKSGLPSDRFSAERTGGSVSTLTIQRTQQEDSAVYLCASSSTGSNTGELFFGEGSRLTVL.